The 27 T cell receptor beta chains in this list originate from one sample, sequenced in a study of regulatory T cells in long-lasting Graves disease. Construction of TCR beta libraries relied on iRepertoire HTBI primers and on Arm-PCR targeting CDR3 regions. MiXCR was run by TCRdb on the multiplex PCR reads, yielding one entry per CDR3 protein. The data show 400,000 to 500,000 distinct CDR3 sequences, with 21% seen just once and approximately 15% held by the top ten. The time point was: persistent/refractory GD, antithyroid drugs over 5 years with positive TRAb. The authors made the TCR library using RNA they extracted from PBMCs. This specimen consisted of peripheral blood mononuclear cells (PBMCs), obtained when the disease was refractory, from a patient treated with antithyroid drugs. The receptors shown here come from a female donor with Graves disease.

This clonotype was observed a handful of times. The V and J genes are TRBV3-1 and TRBJ2-7; tentative D call: TRBD1 (5 bases). Germline CDR1 LGHDT, CDR2 YNNKEL (reference sequence). The CDR3 runs to 15 residues. The V gene lost 2 bases and the J gene lost 0 bases, with 11 bases spanning the gap. This CDR3 reads CASSQRGASSYEQYF. The CDR3 DNA is TGTGCCAGCAGCCAAAGGGGCGCAAGCTCCTACGAGCAGTACTTC.

V gene TRBV24-1 combines with J gene TRBJ2-7; D might be TRBD2 (5 bases). The CDR3 is 13 amino acids. Trimming took off 0 bases at V and 5 bases at J, with 7 bases between the two ends. Germline V gene lookup returns CDR1 KGHDR and CDR2 SFDVKD. The CDR3 loop is CATSDLAGHEQYF. The CDR3 coding sequence is TGTGCCACCAGTGATTTGGCGGGCCACGAGCAGTACTTC.

This chain connects TRBV3-1 to TRBJ2-1; 8 bases line up with TRBD2. Unmatched junction bases numbered 3, after V lost 0 bases and J lost 2 bases. There are 16 residues in the CDR3. The germline CDR1 and CDR2 sequences are LGHDT and YNNKEL (reference sequence). CDR3 residues: CASSQDGAGAYNEQFF. CDR3 DNA: TGTGCCAGCAGCCAAGATGGAGCGGGAGCCTACAATGAGCAGTTCTTC.

This clonotype was recorded at least ten times. The V and J genes are TRBV2 and TRBJ2-7; 12 bases are a match to TRBD2. From germline, CDR1 is SNHLY and CDR2 FYNNEI. CDR3 length: 15 residues. Unmatched junction bases numbered 5, after V lost 2 bases and J lost 6 bases. This CDR3 reads CASSESSGGDSEQYF. As DNA, the CDR3 is TGTGCCAGCAGTGAATCTAGCGGGGGGGACTCCGAGCAGTACTTC.

This clonotype appeared many times. The genes are TRBV28 and TRBJ2-2, with 7 bases that match TRBD1. The V segment lost 6 bases and the J segment 2 bases; nucleotides outside the gene matches: 6. This CDR3 region has 15 residues. CDR1 is MDHEN and CDR2 is SYDVKM in the germline V gene. The CDR3 sequence: CASRKTGPNTGELFF. Here the CDR3 DNA reads TGTGCCAGCAGAAAGACAGGGCCCAACACCGGGGAGCTGTTTTTT.

The rearrangement links TRBV6-1 to TRBJ2-2; 7 nucleotides agree with TRBD2. Germline V gives CDR1 MNHNS, CDR2 SASEGT. CDR3 length equals 15 residues. V lost 10 bases and J lost 2; bases outside the gene matches: 10. In DNA form, the CDR3 reads TGTGCCACCCGAGGGCGCGGGAGAAACACCGGGGAGCTGTTTTTT. This translates into CATRGRGRNTGELFF.

Concerning this clonotype: A much larger clonotype is one base distant, so this may be a read error. The chain couples TRBV7-8 to TRBJ2-2; TRBD1 matches at 7 bases. V lost 8 bases, J lost 5 bases, and 14 bases stayed unmatched. This CDR3 is built from 16 residues. CDR1 and CDR2 (germline): SGHVS, FQNEAQ. As DNA, the CDR3 is TGTGCCAGCGGCAAAGCCCAAGGGGGCAATACCGGGGAGCTGTTTTTT. Translating gives CASGKAQGGNTGELFF.

The chain couples TRBV4-2 to TRBJ1-5; the match to TRBD1 covers 7 bases. The length of the CDR3 is 17 residues. Germline CDR1 and CDR2: LGHNA and YNFKEQ. J gave up 5 bases and V 0 bases, and 10 bases lay outside the gene matches. The CDR3 nucleotides are TGTGCCAGCAGCCAAGAAGGACTCGGGACAGAGCATCAGCCCCAGCATTTT. Translated, it gives CASSQEGLGTEHQPQHF.

Many counts were recorded for this clonotype. The J gene is TRBJ2-2, the V gene TRBV3-1; D not certain. V was trimmed by 5 bases and J by 4 bases, leaving 8 bases between them. Germline V CDR1 and CDR2: LGHDT, YNNKEL (reference sequence). There are 13 residues in the CDR3. CDR3 protein: CASSIVSTGELFF. The CDR3 DNA follows: TGTGCCAGCAGCATAGTGAGCACCGGGGAGCTGTTTTTT.

The rearrangement uses TRBV3-1 and TRBJ2-3, with TRBD2 identical over 8 bases. V trimming: 6 bases; J trimming: 2 bases; junction bases outside the gene matches: 16. From germline, CDR1 is LGHDT and CDR2 YNNKEL (reference sequence). The CDR3 sequence is 18 residues long. CDR3 coding DNA: TGTGCCAGCAGAAGGAAGTGGGATAGCGGGACCGTCACAGATACGCAGTATTTT. This gives the protein CASRRKWDSGTVTDTQYF.

This clonotype was counted only a few times. This chain connects TRBV19 to TRBJ1-2, with D possibly being TRBD1 (6 bases). The CDR3 length is 13 residues. V lost 9 bases to trimming and J lost 4 bases, with 15 bases between them. CDR1 is LNHDA, CDR2 SQIVND, per germline (reference sequence). The CDR3 region is CASTGYSAYGYTF. The CDR3 DNA is TGTGCCAGCACAGGGTATTCCGCCTATGGCTACACCTTC.

V is TRBV11-2 and J is TRBJ2-7; 7 bases map to TRBD2. Germline V gives CDR1 SGHAT, CDR2 FQNNGV. V was clipped by 2 bases and J by 2 bases; unmatched bases: 15. This CDR3 region has 18 residues. The CDR3 loop is CASSLLYYFAGETYEQYF. CDR3 nucleotides: TGTGCCAGCAGCTTACTTTATTACTTCGCGGGAGAAACCTACGAGCAGTACTTC.

Ten or more counts support this clonotype. The chain recombines TRBV2 with TRBJ2-2; D uncertain. Trimming cost V 6 bases and J 1 base, with 3 bases left between them. Germline V lookup: CDR1 SNHLY, CDR2 FYNNEI. This CDR3 is 12 amino acids long. CDR3 loop: CASRMNTGELFF. In DNA, the CDR3 is TGTGCCAGCAGGATGAACACCGGGGAGCTGTTTTTT.

This clonotype was seen only a few times. V usage is TRBV14 and J usage is TRBJ2-7; D uncertain. With 4 bases removed from V and 2 bases from J, the gap between germline ends came to 9 bases. Germline values: CDR1 SGHDN, CDR2 FVKESK. The CDR3 extends over 13 amino acids. The CDR3 sequence: CASSPGDTYEQYF. The CDR3 coding sequence is TGTGCCAGCAGCCCCGGAGACACCTACGAGCAGTACTTC.

The chain recombines TRBV20-1 with TRBJ2-7; TRBD2 matches at 12 bases. The V and J ends lost 3 bases and 7 bases, in that order; junction bases with no gene match: 7. The CDR3 contains 14 residues. Germline V lookup: CDR1 DFQATT, CDR2 SNEGSKA (reference sequence). CDR3 DNA sequence: TGCAGTGCTAGGGCGACTAGCGGGAGTAGGGAGCAGTACTTC. It yields the protein CSARATSGSREQYF.

This clonotype was counted ten times or more. The J gene is TRBJ1-2, the V gene TRBV28, with TRBD1 as a possible D gene (5 bases). The CDR3 totals 13 residues. V gave up 7 bases and J gave up 7 bases, with 16 bases separating them. The V gene's germline CDR1 is MDHEN and CDR2 SYDVKM. The CDR3 sequence is CASTSGTVSGYTF. The DNA of the CDR3 is TGTGCCAGCACCTCCGGGACGGTCAGTGGCTACACCTTC.

Ten or more counts support this clonotype. This rearrangement joins TRBV6-1 to TRBJ1-2, with a weak D call TRBD1 (5 bases). Trimming pared 5 bases from V and 4 bases from J, leaving 20 bases between. Germline V gene sequence: CDR1 MNHNS, CDR2 SASEGT. The CDR3 loop spans 16 amino acids. The CDR3 sequence: CASSQRIRGGSYGYTF. The CDR3 DNA follows: TGTGCCAGCAGTCAACGGATCCGGGGGGGATCCTATGGCTACACCTTC.

This clonotype appeared many times. The chain uses TRBV2 and TRBJ1-2; the D is unclear. The CDR3 is made up of 11 amino acids. Between the trimmed V and J ends, which lost 6 bases and 2 bases, there was a span of 4 bases. Germline V gene lookup returns CDR1 SNHLY and CDR2 FYNNEI. This CDR3 reads CASRSNYGYTF. The CDR3 DNA reads as TGTGCCAGCAGGTCGAACTATGGCTACACCTTC.

This clonotype was observed at least ten times. The chain joins TRBV12-3 or TRBV12-4 to TRBJ2-7; 8 bases align to TRBD2. The CDR3 is 14 amino acids. After removal of 4 bases from V and 2 bases from J, the junction contained 4 bases not matched to a gene. CDR3 nucleotides: TGTGCCAGCAGTTCGACGGGGGGGGCCTACGAGCAGTACTTC. This encodes CASSSTGGAYEQYF.

The rearrangement uses TRBV27 and TRBJ1-3, with TRBD1 as a possible D gene (5 bases). Germline CDR1 reads MNHEY; CDR2 reads SMNVEV (reference sequence). This CDR3 region has 16 residues. The ends were cut back, 0 bases at V and 0 bases at J, with 9 bases in the middle. The CDR3 DNA sequence: TGTGCCAGCAGTTTATCCCCGACAGCCTCTGGAAACACCATATATTTT. It codes for CASSLSPTASGNTIYF.

In its sample, this clonotype was seen a few times. The chain couples TRBV9 to TRBJ2-7; 7 positions agree with TRBD2. The V segment lost 0 bases and the J segment 0 bases; nucleotides outside the gene matches: 6. This CDR3 region has 16 residues. Germline V gene sequence: CDR1 SGDLS, CDR2 YYNGEE. This chain's CDR3 is CASSVDVGGSSYEQYF. CDR3 bases: TGTGCCAGCAGCGTAGACGTGGGCGGGAGCTCCTACGAGCAGTACTTC.

This clonotype has a handful of counts. This chain uses TRBV12-3 or TRBV12-4 with TRBJ2-7, with D perhaps TRBD1 (6 bases). This CDR3 region has 12 residues. V lost 7 bases, J lost 2 bases, and 9 bases lay in between. Here the CDR3 reads CASKRGTYEQYF. For the CDR3, the DNA is TGTGCCAGCAAAAGGGGGACCTACGAGCAGTACTTC.

This clonotype was seen at least ten times. This chain joins TRBV6-5 and TRBJ1-2, with 7 bases fitting TRBD1. V lost 2 bases and J lost 7; bases outside the gene matches: 7. CDR1 MNHEY and CDR2 SVGAGI come from the germline V gene. This CDR3 has 14 amino acids. DNA for the CDR3: TGTGCCAGCAGTTACGGTCTCCGGGACAGTGGCTACACCTTC. Its protein is CASSYGLRDSGYTF.

To note about this clonotype: A much larger clone sits a single nucleotide away, making a read error possible. V usage is TRBV20-1 and J usage is TRBJ2-5; D unresolved. Trimming pared 5 bases from V and 5 bases from J, leaving 15 bases between. This CDR3 is built from 13 residues. Germline V CDR1 and CDR2: DFQATT, SNEGSKA (reference sequence). This CDR3 is CSAGPPYGETQYF. Here the CDR3 DNA reads TGCAGTGCTGGCCCCCCGTACGGTGAGACCCAGTACTTC.

The genes are TRBV5-1 and TRBJ2-5, with D possibly matching TRBD1 (6 bases). Per the germline V gene, CDR1 is SGHRS and CDR2 is YFSETQ. There are 13 residues in the CDR3. The ends were cut back, 3 bases at V and 3 bases at J, with 9 bases in the middle. The CDR3 DNA reads as TGCGCCAGCAGCTCCCGACAGGAAGAGACCCAGTACTTC. Protein product: CASSSRQEETQYF.

The CDR3 DNA sequence: TGCGCCAGCAGCTTGCCAAACTACGAGCAGTACTTC. Translation gives CASSLPNYEQYF. The V and J genes are TRBV5-1 and TRBJ2-7; D call uncertain. CDR1 is SGHRS and CDR2 is YFSETQ in the germline V gene. This CDR3 has 12 residues. V was pared by 1 base and J by 3 bases, with 5 bases between.

V gene TRBV5-6 combines with J gene TRBJ1-6; the match to TRBD1 covers 8 bases. Looked up from germline, CDR1 is SGHDT and CDR2 is YYEEEE. Trimming cost V 4 bases and J 10 bases; bases outside gene matches: 7. The CDR3 is made up of 14 amino acids. CDR3 region: CASSIGQGGSPLHF. The CDR3 DNA sequence: TGTGCCAGCAGCATCGGACAGGGTGGGTCACCCCTCCACTTT.